This T cell receptor beta chain originates from a study of blood T cell repertoires in COVID-19. For the study at large: T cells, B-cell-depleted T cells, or PBMCs provided the cDNA or gDNA that served as material.

Study members were between 18 and 89 years old and lived in some 22 US regions. Each participant's cohort was designated according to participant-reported clinical history. CDR1 LGHNA and CDR2 YSLEER come from the germline V gene. The V and J ends lost 6 bases and 3 bases, in that order; junction bases with no gene match: 5. The CDR3 totals 15 residues. Assay used: immunoSEQ multiplex PCR; TCRdb lists only in-frame clones, some missing. This table holds 180,000 or so clones, about 82% found once. This clone was picked up a small number of times. V usage is TRBV4-3 and J usage is TRBJ2-7; 13 nucleotides agree with TRBD2. Sequencing was performed on PBMCs or T cells enriched from blood (not recorded which). The clonotype was recovered from a man aged 40-49 years with acute COVID-19. The chain's CDR3 is CASSLGLAGDYEQYF. CDR3 nucleotide sequence: TGCGCCAGCAGTCTCGGACTAGCGGGAGACTACGAGCAGTACTTC.